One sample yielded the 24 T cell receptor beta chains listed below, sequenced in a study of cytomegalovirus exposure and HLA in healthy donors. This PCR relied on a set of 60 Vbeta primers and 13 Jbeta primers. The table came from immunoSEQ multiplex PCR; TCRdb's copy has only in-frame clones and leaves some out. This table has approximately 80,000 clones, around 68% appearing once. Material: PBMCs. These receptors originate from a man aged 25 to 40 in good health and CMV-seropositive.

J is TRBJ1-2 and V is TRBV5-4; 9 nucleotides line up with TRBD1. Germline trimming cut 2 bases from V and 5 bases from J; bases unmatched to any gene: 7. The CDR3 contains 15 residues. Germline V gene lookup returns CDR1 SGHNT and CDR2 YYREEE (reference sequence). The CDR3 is CASSLQGAGLYGYTF. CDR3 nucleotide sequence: TGTGCCAGCAGCTTACAGGGGGCAGGATTATATGGCTACACCTTC.

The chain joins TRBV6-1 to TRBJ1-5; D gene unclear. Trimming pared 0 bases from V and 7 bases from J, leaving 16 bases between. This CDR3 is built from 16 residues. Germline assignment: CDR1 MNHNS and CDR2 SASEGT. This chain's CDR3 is CASSEAMRGLGQPQHF. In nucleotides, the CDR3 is TGTGCCAGCAGTGAAGCGATGAGAGGGTTAGGGCAGCCCCAGCATTTT.

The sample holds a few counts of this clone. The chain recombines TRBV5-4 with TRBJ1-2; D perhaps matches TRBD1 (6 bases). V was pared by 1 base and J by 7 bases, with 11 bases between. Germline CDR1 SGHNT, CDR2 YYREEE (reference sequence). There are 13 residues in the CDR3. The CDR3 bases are TGTGCCAGCAGCTTGTACAGGGTGGGTGGCTACACCTTC. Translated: CASSLYRVGGYTF.

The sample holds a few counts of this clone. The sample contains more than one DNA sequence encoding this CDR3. The CDR3 spells CASSVGLAGEETQYF. The CDR3 DNA reads as TGTGCCAGCAGCGTAGGTTTAGCGGGGGAAGAGACCCAGTACTTC. V gene TRBV9 combines with J gene TRBJ2-5; 9 bases are shared with TRBD2. The junction had 3 bases not matched to a gene; V was cut back by 0 bases and J by 3 bases. This CDR3 has 15 amino acids. Germline V gene lookup returns CDR1 SGDLS and CDR2 YYNGEE.

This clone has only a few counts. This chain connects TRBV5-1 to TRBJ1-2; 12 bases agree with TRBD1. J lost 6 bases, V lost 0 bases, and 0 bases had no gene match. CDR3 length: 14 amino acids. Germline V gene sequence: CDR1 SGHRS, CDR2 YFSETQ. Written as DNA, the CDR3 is TGCGCCAGCAGCTTGGGGGACAGGGGGCATGGCTACACCTTC. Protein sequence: CASSLGDRGHGYTF.

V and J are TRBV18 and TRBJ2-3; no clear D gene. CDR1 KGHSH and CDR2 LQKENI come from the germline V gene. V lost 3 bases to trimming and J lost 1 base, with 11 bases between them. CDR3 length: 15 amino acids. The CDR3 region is CASSPGLSGTDTQYF. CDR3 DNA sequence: TGTGCCAGCTCACCCGGTCTATCGGGCACAGATACGCAGTATTTT. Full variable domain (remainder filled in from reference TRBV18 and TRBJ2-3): NAGVMQNPRHLVRRRGQEARLRCSPMKGHSHVYWYRQLPEEGLKFMVYLQKENIIDESGMPKERFSAEFPKEGPSILRIQQVVRGDSAAYFCASSPGLSGTDTQYFGPGTRLTVL.

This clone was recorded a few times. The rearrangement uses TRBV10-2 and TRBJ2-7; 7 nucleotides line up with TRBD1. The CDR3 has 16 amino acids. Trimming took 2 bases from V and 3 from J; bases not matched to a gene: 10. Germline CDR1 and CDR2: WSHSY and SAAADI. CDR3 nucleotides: TGCGCCAGCAGTGAGCCTAAGGGACAGACACTCTACGAGCAGTACTTC. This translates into CASSEPKGQTLYEQYF.

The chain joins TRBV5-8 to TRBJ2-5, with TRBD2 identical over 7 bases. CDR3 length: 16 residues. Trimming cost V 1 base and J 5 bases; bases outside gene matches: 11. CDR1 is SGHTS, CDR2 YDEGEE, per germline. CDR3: CASSLKSPGRGETQYF. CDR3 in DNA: TGTGCCAGCAGCTTGAAGTCGCCTGGGAGGGGCGAGACCCAGTACTTC.

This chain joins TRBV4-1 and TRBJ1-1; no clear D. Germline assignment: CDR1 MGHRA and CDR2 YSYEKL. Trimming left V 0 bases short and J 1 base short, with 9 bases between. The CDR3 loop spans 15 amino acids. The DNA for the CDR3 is TGCGCCAGCAGCCAAGAGAGGGTCCAGAACACTGAAGCTTTCTTT. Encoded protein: CASSQERVQNTEAFF.

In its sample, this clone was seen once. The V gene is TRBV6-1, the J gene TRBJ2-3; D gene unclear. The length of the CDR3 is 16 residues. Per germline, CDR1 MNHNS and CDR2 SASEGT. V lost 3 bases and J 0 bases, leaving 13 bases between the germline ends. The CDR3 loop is CASSDPARYSTDTQYF. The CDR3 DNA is TGTGCCAGCAGTGACCCAGCGCGTTATAGCACAGATACGCAGTATTTT.

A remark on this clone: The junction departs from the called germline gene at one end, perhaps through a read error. CDR3 sequence (DNA): TGTGCCAGCAGCCGGGGGGGTAATTCACCCCTCAACTTT. Protein sequence: CASSRGGNSPLNF. The chain is built from TRBV7-9 and TRBJ1-6; TRBD1 might be the D (5 bases). Germline loops: CDR1 SEHNR, CDR2 FQNEAQ (reference sequence). The CDR3 covers 13 residues. Supplemented by reference TRBV7-9 and TRBJ1-6, the full variable domain reads DTGVSQNPRHKITKRGQNVTFRCDPISEHNRLYWYRQTLGQGPEFLTYFQNEAQLEKSRLLSDRFSAERPKGSFSTLEIQRTEQGDSAMYLCASSRGGNSPLNFGNGTRLTVT.

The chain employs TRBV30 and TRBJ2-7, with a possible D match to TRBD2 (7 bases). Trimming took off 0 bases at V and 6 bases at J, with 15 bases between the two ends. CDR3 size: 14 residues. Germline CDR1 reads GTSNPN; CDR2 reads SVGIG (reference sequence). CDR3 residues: CAWSVQGGAGEQYF. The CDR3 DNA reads TGTGCCTGGAGTGTACAAGGGGGGGCAGGCGAGCAGTACTTC. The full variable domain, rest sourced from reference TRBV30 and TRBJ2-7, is SQTIHQWPATLVQPVGSPLSLECTVEGTSNPNLYWYRQAAGRGLQLLFYSVGIGQISSEVPQNLSASRPQDRQFILSSKKLLLSDSGFYLCAWSVQGGAGEQYFGPGTRLTVT.

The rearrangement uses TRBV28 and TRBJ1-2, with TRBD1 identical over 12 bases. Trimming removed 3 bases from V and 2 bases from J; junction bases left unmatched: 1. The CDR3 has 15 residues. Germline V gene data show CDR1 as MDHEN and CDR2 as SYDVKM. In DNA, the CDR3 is TGTGCCAGCAGTTTTGGGACAGGGGGCAACTATGGCTACACCTTC. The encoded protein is CASSFGTGGNYGYTF.

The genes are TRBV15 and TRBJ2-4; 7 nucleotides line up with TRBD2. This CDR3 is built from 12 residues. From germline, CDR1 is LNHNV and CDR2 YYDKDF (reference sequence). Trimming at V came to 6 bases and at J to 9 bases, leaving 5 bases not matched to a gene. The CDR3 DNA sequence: TGTGCCACCAGTAGCGGGCGGGGCATTCAGTACTTC. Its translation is CATSSGRGIQYF.

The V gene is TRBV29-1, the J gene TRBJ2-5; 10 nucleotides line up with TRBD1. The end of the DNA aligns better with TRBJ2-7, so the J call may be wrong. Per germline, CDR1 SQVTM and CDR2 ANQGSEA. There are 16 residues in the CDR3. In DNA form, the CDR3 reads TGCAGCGTTGGGATTTTTGGGGACAGGGGAATCTACGAGCAGTACTTC. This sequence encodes CSVGIFGDRGIYEQYF.

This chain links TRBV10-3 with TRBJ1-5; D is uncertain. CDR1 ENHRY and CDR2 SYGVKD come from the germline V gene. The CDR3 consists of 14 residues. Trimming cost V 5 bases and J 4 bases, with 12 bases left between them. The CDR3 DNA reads TGTGCCATCAGTACCGACGACACAAATCAGCCCCAGCATTTT. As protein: CAISTDDTNQPQHF.

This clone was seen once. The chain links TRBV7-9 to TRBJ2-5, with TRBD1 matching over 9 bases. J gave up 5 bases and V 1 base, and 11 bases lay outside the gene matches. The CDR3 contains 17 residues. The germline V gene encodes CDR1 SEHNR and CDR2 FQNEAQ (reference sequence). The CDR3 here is CASSLGLMGQGSETQYF. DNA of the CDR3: TGTGCCAGCAGCTTAGGGCTGATGGGACAGGGATCGGAGACCCAGTACTTC.

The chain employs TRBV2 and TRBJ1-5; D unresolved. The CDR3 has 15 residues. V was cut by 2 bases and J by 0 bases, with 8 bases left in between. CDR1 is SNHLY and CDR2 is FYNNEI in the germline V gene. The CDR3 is CASSESGYSNQPQHF. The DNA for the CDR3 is TGTGCCAGCAGTGAAAGCGGGTATAGCAATCAGCCCCAGCATTTT.

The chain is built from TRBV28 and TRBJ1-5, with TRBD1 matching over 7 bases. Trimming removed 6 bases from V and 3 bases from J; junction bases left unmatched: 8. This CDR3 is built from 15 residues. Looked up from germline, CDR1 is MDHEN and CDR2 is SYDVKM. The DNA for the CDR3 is TGTGCCAGCAGGGGGACAGTGAGTTTCAATCAGCCCCAGCATTTT. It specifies CASRGTVSFNQPQHF.

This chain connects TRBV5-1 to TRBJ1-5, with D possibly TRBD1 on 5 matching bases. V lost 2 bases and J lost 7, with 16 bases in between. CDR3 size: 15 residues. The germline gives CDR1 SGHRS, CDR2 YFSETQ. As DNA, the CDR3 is TGCGCCAGCAGCTTTGATGGGCAGGGTGAACAGCCCCAGCATTTT. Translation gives CASSFDGQGEQPQHF.

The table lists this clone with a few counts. This CDR3 reads CASSLRWRREGYGYTF. The CDR3 DNA reads TGTGCCAGCAGCTTAAGGTGGAGACGGGAGGGCTATGGCTACACCTTC. The chain links TRBV13 to TRBJ1-2; D is unclear. The germline V gene encodes CDR1 PRHDT and CDR2 FYEKMQ (reference sequence). Trimming cost V 2 bases and J 4 bases, with 17 bases left between them. There are 16 residues in the CDR3.

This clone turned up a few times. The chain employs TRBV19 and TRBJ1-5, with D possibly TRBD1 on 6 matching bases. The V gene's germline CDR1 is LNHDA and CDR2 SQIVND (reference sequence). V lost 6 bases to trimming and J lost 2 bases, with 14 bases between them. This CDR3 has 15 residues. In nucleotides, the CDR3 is TGTGCCAGTAGCCAACAGGGTAGGGGCAATCAGCCCCAGCATTTT. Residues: CASSQQGRGNQPQHF.

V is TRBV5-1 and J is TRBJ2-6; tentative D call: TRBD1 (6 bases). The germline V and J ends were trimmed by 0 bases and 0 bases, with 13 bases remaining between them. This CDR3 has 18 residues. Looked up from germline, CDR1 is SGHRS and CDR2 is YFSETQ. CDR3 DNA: TGCGCCAGCAGCTTGGCCGGGCAGGGGAGCTCTGGGGCCAACGTCCTGACTTTC. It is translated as CASSLAGQGSSGANVLTF. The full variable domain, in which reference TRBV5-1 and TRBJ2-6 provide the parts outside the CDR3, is KAGVTQTPRYLIKTRGQQVTLSCSPISGHRSVSWYQQTPGQGLQFLFEYFSETQRNKGNFPGRFSGRQFSNSRSEMNVSTLELGDSALYLCASSLAGQGSSGANVLTFGAGSRLTVL.

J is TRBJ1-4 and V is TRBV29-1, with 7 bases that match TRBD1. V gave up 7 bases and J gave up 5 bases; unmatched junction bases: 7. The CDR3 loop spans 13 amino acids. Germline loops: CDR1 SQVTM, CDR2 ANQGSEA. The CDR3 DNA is TGCAGCGCCCACAGGGGAACCAATGAAAAACTGTTTTTT. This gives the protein CSAHRGTNEKLFF.